Shown below are 7 T cell receptor beta chains from a single sample sequenced in a study of blood T cell repertoires in COVID-19. Measured with immunoSEQ multiplex PCR; TCRdb has only the in-frame clones, and not every one. The sample gives about 260,000 clones, more than 75% of which show up once; about 2.1% is in the top ten. Sequencing used peripheral blood. The receptor set was obtained from a woman aged 45-65 years with acute or convalescent COVID-19.

The chain uses TRBV7-2 and TRBJ1-4; D perhaps matches TRBD1 (6 bases). The CDR3 loop spans 15 amino acids. Per the germline V gene, CDR1 is SGHTA and CDR2 is FQGNSA. V shed 1 base and J shed 6 bases, with 12 bases lying between them. CDR3 in amino acids: CASSLGYRADEKLFF. For the CDR3, the DNA is TGTGCCAGCAGCTTAGGGTACAGGGCGGATGAAAAACTGTTTTTT.

This clone was detected only once. The V gene is TRBV6-5, the J gene TRBJ1-1; D unclear. Trimming pared 2 bases from V and 8 bases from J, leaving 12 bases between. The V gene's germline CDR1 is MNHEY and CDR2 SVGAGI. The CDR3 runs to 13 residues. The CDR3 protein is CASSYVGGREAFF. The DNA for the CDR3 is TGTGCCAGCAGTTACGTGGGAGGGAGGGAAGCTTTCTTT.

The chain employs TRBV4-3 and TRBJ1-2; D not certain. Per the germline V gene, CDR1 is LGHNA and CDR2 is YSLEER. V was cut by 0 bases and J by 1 base, with 9 bases left in between. The CDR3 contains 15 residues. CDR3 amino acids: CASSQEYQFNYGYTF. The CDR3, as DNA: TGCGCCAGCAGCCAAGAATATCAGTTTAACTATGGCTACACCTTC.

The chain couples TRBV29-1 to TRBJ2-5; TRBD2 matches at 7 bases. Germline CDR1 and CDR2: SQVTM and ANQGSEA. J was trimmed by 2 bases and V by 3 bases; bases with no gene match: 3. This CDR3 is built from 13 residues. The CDR3 nucleotides are TGCAGCGTTGAGGGAGCGGGACAAGAGACCCAGTACTTC. It codes for CSVEGAGQETQYF.

V is TRBV27 and J is TRBJ2-1, with a weak D call TRBD1 (5 bases). The germline CDR1 and CDR2 sequences are MNHEY and SMNVEV (reference sequence). The CDR3 length is 15 residues. The ends were cut back, 5 bases at V and 0 bases at J, with 11 bases in the middle. CDR3 in amino acids: CASSGSDSSYNEQFF. CDR3 nucleotides: TGTGCCAGCAGTGGCTCCGACAGCTCCTACAATGAGCAGTTCTTC.

This chain uses TRBV5-1 with TRBJ1-4; 8 nucleotides match TRBD1. Germline V gene sequence: CDR1 SGHRS, CDR2 YFSETQ. The CDR3 contains 16 residues. J lost 1 base, V lost 4 bases, and 6 bases had no gene match. The CDR3 bases are TGCGCCAGCAGCGTCGTAGGGACAGGAACTAATGAAAAACTGTTTTTT. Translating it yields CASSVVGTGTNEKLFF.

The V gene is TRBV5-1, the J gene TRBJ1-4, with TRBD1 matching 7 bases. The V segment lost 0 bases and the J segment 2 bases; nucleotides outside the gene matches: 7. Germline CDR1 and CDR2: SGHRS and YFSETQ. There are 17 residues in the CDR3. In DNA form, the CDR3 reads TGCGCCAGCAGCTTGGGGGCAGGGGGATGGACTAATGAAAAACTGTTTTTT. Translation gives CASSLGAGGWTNEKLFF.